This T cell receptor (beta chain) was recorded in a study of siplizumab effects on memory and regulatory T cells. General study points: Naive T cells looked more diverse than memory cells, and they looked like major contributors to the alloresponse. Roughly 80-96% of proliferating clones (CD4+ or CD8+) could not be assigned a naive or memory phenotype. It was never confirmed that proliferating Tregs from siplizumab cultures were suppressive.

For this clone: Its antigen is undetermined.

The CDR3 spans 16 residues. The V end lost 2 bases, the J end lost 6 bases, and 17 bases lay between the germline ends. Germline CDR1 MNHNS, CDR2 SASEGT. Measured with immunoSEQ multiplex PCR; TCRdb has only the in-frame clones, and not every one. The data show around 110,000 clones, approximately 94% seen once. The chain recombines TRBV6-1 with TRBJ1-5, with a tentative D call TRBD1 (5 bases). This TCR derives from a human donor in good health. The sequencing sample was made of non-Treg CD4+ T cells sorted from blood. The CDR3: CASSEKRAGIAQPQHF. CDR3 bases: TGTGCCAGCAGTGAAAAGCGGGCAGGGATTGCTCAGCCCCAGCATTTT.